The source of this T cell receptor beta chain is a study of beta chain features in type 1 diabetes. Study conclusions and caveats: There was a moderate but significant shortening of TCRB CDR3s in all four CD4+ subsets of Type 1 diabetes patients.

In its sample, this clone was seen many times. The antigen remains undetermined. Since all of the isolated RNA was reverse transcribed, expressed TCRB transcripts were what got sequenced. Using immunoSEQ multiplex PCR, the repertoire was profiled, and TCRdb retains in-frame clones only, with some absent. The repertoire consists of 330,000 or so clones, with around 12% occurring once and the leading ten covering over 0.008%. V was trimmed by 6 bases and J by 6 bases, leaving 9 bases between them. Germline CDR1 reads SQVTM; CDR2 reads ANQGSEA. This CDR3 contains 11 residues. The TCR originated in a woman in her late teens or twenties with type 1 diabetes. Sequenced input: naive CD4+ T cells from blood. The chain is built from TRBV29-1 and TRBJ2-4; D gene ambiguous. CDR3 region: CSVSPGNIQYF. The CDR3 DNA sequence: TGCAGCGTGAGTCCAGGAAACATTCAGTACTTC.